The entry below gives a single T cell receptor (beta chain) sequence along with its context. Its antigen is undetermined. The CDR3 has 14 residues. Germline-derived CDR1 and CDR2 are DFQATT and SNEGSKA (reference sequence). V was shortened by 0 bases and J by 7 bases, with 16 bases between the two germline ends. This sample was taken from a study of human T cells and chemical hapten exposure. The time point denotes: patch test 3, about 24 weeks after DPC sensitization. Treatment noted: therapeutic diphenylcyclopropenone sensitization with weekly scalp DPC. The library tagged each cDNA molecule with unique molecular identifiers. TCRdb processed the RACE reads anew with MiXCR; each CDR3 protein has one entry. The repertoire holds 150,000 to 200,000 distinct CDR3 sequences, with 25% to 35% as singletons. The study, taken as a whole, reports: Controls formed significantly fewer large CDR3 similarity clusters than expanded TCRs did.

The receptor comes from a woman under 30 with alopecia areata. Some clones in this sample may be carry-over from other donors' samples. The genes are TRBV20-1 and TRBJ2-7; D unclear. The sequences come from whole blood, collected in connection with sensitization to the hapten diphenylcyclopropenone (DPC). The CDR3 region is CSARDRTLLWEQYF. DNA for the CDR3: TGCAGTGCTAGAGATCGAACACTTTTATGGGAGCAGTACTTC.